A few counts support the clone carrying this T cell receptor (beta chain). Conversion of TCR transcripts into cDNA relied on 5'RACE template switching, which added a universal primer site and UMIs. One entry per CDR3 protein, called by TCRdb with MiXCR from the 5' RACE reads. The sample carries 550,000 or so distinct CDR3 sequences, 15% to 20% recorded once. The data were taken from a study of T cells after yellow fever vaccination. The material sequenced was PBMCs, taken 15 days after the yellow fever booster vaccination. This sequence originates from a man in his thirties or forties who received the YFV17D yellow fever vaccine.

For the CDR3, the DNA is TGCAGCGGCGAGCGGGAAGCCTACAATGAGCAGTTCTTC. Translation: CSGEREAYNEQFF. The chain couples TRBV29-1 to TRBJ2-1; TRBD2 matches at 7 bases. V gave up 7 bases and J gave up 2 bases; unmatched junction bases: 5. There are 13 residues in the CDR3. Germline V gives CDR1 SQVTM, CDR2 ANQGSEA.